Presented here are 19 T cell receptor beta chains from one specimen sequenced in a study of monozygotic twins with inflammatory bowel disease. With the 5' RACE reads reprocessed, TCRdb shows one record per CDR3 protein and no DNA. The table for this sample gives approximately 400,000 distinct CDR3 sequences. The sequencing input was blood. The receptors come from a human donor with ulcerative colitis or Crohn's disease, or a healthy co-twin of an affected twin (not recorded which).

The rearrangement uses TRBV14 and TRBJ2-1; absent DNA, TCRdb's TRBD1 call cannot be checked. Germline CDR1 and CDR2: SGHDN and FVKESK. This CDR3 has 16 residues. The CDR3 region is CASSKPDKFYYNEQFF. Together with reference TRBV14 and TRBJ2-1, the CDR3 gives the full variable domain: EAGVTQFPSHSVIEKGQTVTLRCDPISGHDNLYWYRRVMGKEIKFLLHFVKESKQDESGMPNNRFLAERTGGTYSTLKVQPAELEDSGVYFCASSKPDKFYYNEQFFGPGTRLTVL.

This chain connects TRBV14 to TRBJ2-1; the D call from TCRdb, TRBD2, cannot be confirmed without DNA. Germline CDR1 reads SGHDN; CDR2 reads FVKESK. CDR3 length: 16 amino acids. CDR3 residues: CASSHGGTSPNNEQFF.

This chain links TRBV6-2 or TRBV6-3 with TRBJ2-1. The CDR3 extends over 14 amino acids. Germline V gene lookup returns CDR1 MNHEY and CDR2 SVGEGT. The CDR3 reads CASSYSRRVYEQFF.

The chain carries TRBV5-4 and TRBJ2-1; TCRdb's D call, TRBD1, is unchecked because there is no DNA. CDR3 size: 15 residues. Germline V gene lookup returns CDR1 SGHNT and CDR2 YYREEE (reference sequence). CDR3 sequence reads: CASSLVEQGGAEQFF.

The chain uses TRBV27 and TRBJ2-7; checking the TCRdb D call of TRBD2 is not possible without DNA. This CDR3 is 16 amino acids long. Germline V gene data show CDR1 as MNHEY and CDR2 as SMNVEV (reference sequence). CDR3 sequence reads: CASSLFYGGSPYEQYF.

V and J are TRBV6-5 and TRBJ2-1; with no DNA, the TCRdb D assignment of TRBD2 cannot be verified. Per germline, CDR1 MNHEY and CDR2 SVGAGI. There are 15 residues in the CDR3. CDR3 amino acids: CASSSGGYSYNEQFF.

The chain has TRBV7-6 and TRBJ2-2; the D call from TCRdb, TRBD2, cannot be confirmed without DNA. The CDR3 sequence is 17 residues long. CDR1 and CDR2 from the germline V gene are SGHVS and FNYEAQ. CDR3 sequence reads: CASSLPGLVRKTGELFF.

The chain employs TRBV13 and TRBJ2-3; TCRdb selects TRBD2, and the lack of DNA leaves this call unchecked. The germline V gene encodes CDR1 PRHDT and CDR2 FYEKMQ (reference sequence). The CDR3 is made up of 15 amino acids. CDR3 in amino acids: CASSLYTASGRAQYF.

The chain joins TRBV10-3 to TRBJ2-2; the D call from TCRdb, TRBD1, cannot be confirmed without DNA. CDR1 and CDR2 from the germline V gene are ENHRY and SYGVKD. The CDR3 runs 14 residues. The CDR3 here is CAINRQGGTGELFF.

CDR3 protein: CASSTTGTGVVQPQHF. This sequence joins TRBV19 and TRBJ1-5; TCRdb names TRBD1, which stays unverified in the absence of DNA. The CDR3 is 16 amino acids. Per the germline V gene, CDR1 is LNHDA and CDR2 is SQIVND (reference sequence).

V is TRBV6-2 or TRBV6-3 and J is TRBJ2-3. Per germline, CDR1 MNHEY and CDR2 SVGEGT. The CDR3 contains 11 residues. The CDR3 protein is CASSYEDTQYF.

The chain employs TRBV19 and TRBJ1-1; there is no DNA to check the TCRdb D call of TRBD1. From germline, CDR1 is LNHDA and CDR2 SQIVND (reference sequence). This CDR3 has 14 amino acids. CDR3 sequence reads: CASSVGQGAAEAFF.

The chain employs TRBV5-1 and TRBJ2-3; absent DNA, TCRdb's TRBD2 call cannot be checked. The CDR3 spans 18 residues. Germline V lookup: CDR1 SGHRS, CDR2 YFSETQ. The CDR3 spells CASSLANSKRISTDTQYF. The whole variable domain, filled in from reference TRBV5-1 and TRBJ2-3, reads KAGVTQTPRYLIKTRGQQVTLSCSPISGHRSVSWYQQTPGQGLQFLFEYFSETQRNKGNFPGRFSGRQFSNSRSEMNVSTLELGDSALYLCASSLANSKRISTDTQYFGPGTRLTVL.

CDR3 residues: CASSPDGLGETQYF. The chain has TRBV19 and TRBJ2-5; TCRdb's D gene call, TRBD1, goes unchecked for lack of DNA. The germline CDR1 and CDR2 sequences are LNHDA and SQIVND (reference sequence). CDR3 length: 14 residues.

The chain recombines TRBV6-2 or TRBV6-3 with TRBJ2-7; TCRdb returns TRBD1, unconfirmable since there is no DNA. The CDR3 is 16 amino acids. Per germline, CDR1 MNHEY and CDR2 SVGEGT. The chain's CDR3 is CASSWGQGIPSYEQYF.

The chain recombines TRBV3-1 with TRBJ2-7; TCRdb designates TRBD1, a call that cannot be tested without DNA. CDR1 is LGHDT and CDR2 is YNNKEL in the germline V gene (reference sequence). The CDR3 length is 13 residues. The CDR3 sequence is CASSWGTGREQYF.

The gene calls are TRBV3-1 and TRBJ1-2. Germline V gene data show CDR1 as LGHDT and CDR2 as YNNKEL (reference sequence). This CDR3 is built from 16 residues. CDR3 region: CASSQRDGSLGYGYTF.

The rearrangement uses TRBV28 and TRBJ2-7; TCRdb names TRBD1, which stays unverified in the absence of DNA. The CDR3 sequence is 13 residues long. CDR1 is MDHEN and CDR2 is SYDVKM in the germline V gene. CDR3 protein: CASSLGQNGEQYF.

The chain uses TRBV7-9 and TRBJ2-7; TCRdb names TRBD2, which stays unverified in the absence of DNA. Germline CDR1 reads SEHNR; CDR2 reads FQNEAQ (reference sequence). CDR3 length equals 17 residues. CDR3 amino acids: CASSLASPSGIYGEQYF.